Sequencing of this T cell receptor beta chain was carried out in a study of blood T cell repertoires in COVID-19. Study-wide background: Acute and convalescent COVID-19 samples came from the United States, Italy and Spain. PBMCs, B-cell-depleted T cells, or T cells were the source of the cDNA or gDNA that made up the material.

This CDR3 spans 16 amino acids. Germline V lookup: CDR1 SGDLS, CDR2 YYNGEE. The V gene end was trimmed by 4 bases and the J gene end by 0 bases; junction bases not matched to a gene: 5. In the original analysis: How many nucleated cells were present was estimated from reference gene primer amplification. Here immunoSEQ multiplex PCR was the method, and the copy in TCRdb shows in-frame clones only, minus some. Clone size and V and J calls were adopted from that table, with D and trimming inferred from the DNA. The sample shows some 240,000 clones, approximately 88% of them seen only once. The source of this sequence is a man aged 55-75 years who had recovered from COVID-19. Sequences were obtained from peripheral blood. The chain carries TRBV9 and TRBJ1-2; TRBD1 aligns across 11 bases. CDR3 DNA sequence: TGTGCCAGCAGCTCCATGGGACAGGGGGCTAACTATGGCTACACCTTC. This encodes CASSSMGQGANYGYTF.